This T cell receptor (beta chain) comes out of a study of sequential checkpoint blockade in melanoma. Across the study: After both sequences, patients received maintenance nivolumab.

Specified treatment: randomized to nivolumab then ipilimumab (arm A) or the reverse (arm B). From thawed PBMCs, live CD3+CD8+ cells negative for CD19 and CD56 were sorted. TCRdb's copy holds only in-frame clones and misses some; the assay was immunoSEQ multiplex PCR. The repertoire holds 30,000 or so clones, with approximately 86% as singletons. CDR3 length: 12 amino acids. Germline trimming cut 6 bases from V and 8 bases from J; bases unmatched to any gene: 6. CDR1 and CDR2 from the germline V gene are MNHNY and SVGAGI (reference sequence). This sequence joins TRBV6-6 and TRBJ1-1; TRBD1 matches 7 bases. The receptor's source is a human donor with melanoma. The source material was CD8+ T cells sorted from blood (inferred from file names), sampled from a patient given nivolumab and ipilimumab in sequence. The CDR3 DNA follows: TGTGCCAGCAGCTCTAGGGGGCGGGAAGCTTTCTTT. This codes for CASSSRGREAFF.